This TCR beta chain is from a study of read filtering for tumor transcriptome and immune sequencing. Findings of the study overall: This fraction held mixed bone marrow immune cells after CD138-negative sorting.

This CDR3 has 15 residues. The germline CDR1 and CDR2 sequences are SQVTM and ANQGSEA. The V and J ends lost 4 bases and 8 bases, in that order; junction bases with no gene match: 9. From roughly 400 ng of RNA, a library with molecular barcoded alpha/delta and beta/gamma adaptors was made. TCRdb recomputed calls from the reads with MiXCR, one row per CDR3 protein. This sample has 35,000 to 40,000 distinct CDR3 sequences, with roughly an eighth found just once. A remark on this clonotype: As yet, its antigen is unknown.

This receptor was taken from a donor at least 40 years old with multiple myeloma. V gene TRBV29-1 combines with J gene TRBJ2-1; 12 bases are shared with TRBD2. The sample comprised a population of CD138-negative cells sorted from bone marrow. The CDR3 bases are TGCAGCGTTGGGGCTAGCGGGAGGGCTAGACATGAGCAGTTCTTC. Protein sequence: CSVGASGRARHEQFF.